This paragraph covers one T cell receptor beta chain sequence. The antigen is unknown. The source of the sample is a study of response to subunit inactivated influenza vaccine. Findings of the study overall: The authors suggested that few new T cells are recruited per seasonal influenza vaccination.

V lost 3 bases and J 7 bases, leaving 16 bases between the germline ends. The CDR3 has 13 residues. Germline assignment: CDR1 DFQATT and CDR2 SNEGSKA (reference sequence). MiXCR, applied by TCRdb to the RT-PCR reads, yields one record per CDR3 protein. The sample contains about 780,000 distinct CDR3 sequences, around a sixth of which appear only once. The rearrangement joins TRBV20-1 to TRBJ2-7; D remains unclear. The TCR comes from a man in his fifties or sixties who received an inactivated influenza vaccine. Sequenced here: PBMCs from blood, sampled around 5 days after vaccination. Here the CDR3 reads CSASDPIAREQYF. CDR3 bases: TGCAGTGCTAGCGACCCCATTGCTCGGGAGCAGTACTTC.